This T cell receptor beta chain was profiled in a study of blood T cell repertoires in COVID-19. Study in general: Sites in the United States, Italy and Spain provided acute and convalescent COVID-19 samples. Sample material is recorded as cDNA or gDNA derived from T cells, B-cell-depleted T cells, or PBMCs.

CDR1 and CDR2 (germline): KGHDR, SFDVKD. Trimming removed 1 base from V and 2 bases from J; junction bases left unmatched: 1. This CDR3 region has 15 residues. Per the original data handling: Quantification of nucleated cells was approximated via reference gene primer amplification. Method: immunoSEQ multiplex PCR; TCRdb's copy keeps in-frame clones and lacks some. Clone size and the V and J calls come from that table; the DNA yielded D and trimming. The sample includes some 110,000 clones, 82% of them seen just once. The chain joins TRBV24-1 to TRBJ2-7; TRBD1 matches at 10 bases. This sequence originates from a man aged 70 or older with acute or convalescent COVID-19. Source material: peripheral blood. The CDR3: CATSDFGTGAYEQYF. The CDR3 bases are TGTGCCACCAGTGATTTTGGGACAGGGGCCTACGAGCAGTACTTC.